The T cell receptor beta chain under discussion was sequenced for a study of shared clonotypes between healthy human individuals (dated by TCRdb to 2018 to 2020). Regarding the complete study: The cohort included three men and two women between 18 and 49 years of age. Leukapheresis yielded between about 0.85 and 10 billion PBMCs per donor. To increase sequencing depth and limit assay-specific biases, different laboratories used diverse techniques to prepare libraries and sequence TCR repertoires. Per donor, three plates each were used for CD4 naive and CD4 memory, two for CD8 naive, and one for CD8 memory. To estimate repertoire size and how much clonotype sharing occurs between individuals, the study deeply sequenced the blood TCR repertoires of about five healthy adults. Summary of the overall study and its limitations: Only blood was sampled, and tissue TCR repertoires likely differ from those in blood. Across four donors, around 5% of naive CD4, more than 3% of naive CD8, 2.3% of memory CD4, and approximately 0.4% of memory CD8 clonotypes were shared. Estimated clonotype richness was generally larger for naive than for memory subsets. The small number of donors limited the genetic and exposure-history diversity represented. Based on pairwise subsampling, the degree of clonotype sharing among donors was expected to be affected by sequencing depth. Even with the large sequencing depth, rarefaction of the sorted-subset datasets indicated that sequencing was incomplete. Higher generation probabilities were observed for clonotypes shared by all four sorted-subset donors than for non-shared clonotypes.

The donors were healthy, HIV-negative adults with no recently reported acute infections or vaccinations. Only Caucasian adults living in Nashville, Tennessee, USA were represented among the donors. CD4+ T cells were enriched by magnetic negative selection, after which naive cells were positively selected on CD45RA and the negative fraction was taken as the memory subset. After blood collection by leukapheresis, PBMCs were isolated using Ficoll-Histopaque density gradient centrifugation and then cryopreserved in the vapor phase of liquid nitrogen. Analytical flow cytometry was used to check the purity and quantity of each magnetically sorted T cell population. Genomic DNA was isolated from each sorted fraction and quantified by UV absorbance on a Nanodrop 2000c. TCR CDR3 regions were amplified from genomic DNA by multiplex PCR using the deep immunoSEQ assay. Genomic DNA extracted from each cell subset was distributed evenly over all wells of several immunoSEQ 96-well plates, and each plate served as one replicate. Each replicate PCR for sorted subsets received approximately 220 ng genomic DNA, equal to about 29,000 T cell genomes. The purified libraries were quantified using a Qubit 3.0 fluorometer, sized with a Bioanalyzer 2100, and then quantified again using the KAPA Library Quantification kit. Each immunoSEQ 96-well plate was sequenced on its own single-read 150-cycle Illumina NextSeq 550 flow cell. As for the authors' bioinformatics: The immunoSEQ output contained only junctional sequences without quality scores, so filtering could not match that applied to full-length reads. To assign V/J genes and CDR3, sequences were annotated against IMGT germline references using PyIR, a Python wrapper for IgBLAST v1.9. Reads were filtered out if the reads had weak V/J assignments (E-value above 1e-6), no CDR3, stop codons, out-of-frame junctions, or ambiguous translated residues. V3J clonotypes were defined as sequences sharing an identical inferred V gene, J gene, and CDR3 amino acid sequence. To compute the percentage overlap between repertoires, the number of shared unique clonotypes was divided by the size of the smaller repertoire. Repertoire richness was assessed with RTK rarefaction, the Chao1 estimator, and Recon v2.1 estimates of unobserved clonotypes. For all TCRbeta clonotypes obtained by the gDNA method from a few donors, generation probabilities were computed with OLGA. TCRdb obtained this table from immuneACCESS and retained in-frame rearrangements with V and J assigned. These tables miss some clones; where compared with another copy, unresolved V genes account for less than half of the shortfall, and the remainder is unexplained. The DNA gave D and trimming, while V, J and clone size come from that table. The sample table lists a few million clones, around nine tenths of them with a count of one. The top ten clones comprise over 0.12% of the sample.

This clone has a single count. Its antigen specificity is not known. The sample holds no much larger clone one base away, and base qualities are not on file. The CDR3 holds 15 amino acids from the cysteine to the phenylalanine. Just CDR3 DNA is preserved here, 45 bases in frame from base 1. Via the germline V gene (reference sequence), CDR1 is MNHNY and CDR2 SVGAGI. V is reduced by 6 bases and J by 2 bases, leaving a spacing of 14 bases between them. The chain is assembled from TRBV6-6 and TRBJ1-5, with TRBD1 tentatively as D gene (5 bases match). The material sequenced was naive CD4+ T cells sorted from blood. According to the study, the label for this sample's cell subset or site signals: CD45RA+ positively selected. This sequence originates from a man between 18 and 35 years old in good health. The CDR3 in this case is CASRPRGLGNQPQHF. The nucleotide sequence is TGTGCCAGCAGACCCCGGGGACTGGGCAATCAGCCCCAGCATTTT.